This TCR beta chain was obtained from a study of CD8+ T cells in alopecia areata (dated by TCRdb to the late 2010s). General notes on the study: High-throughput TCRbeta sequencing was used to examine T cell clonal expansion in alopecia areata in both the C3H/HeJ mouse model and human patients. Scalp clonality was compared across normal scalp (n=4), patchy alopecia areata scalp (n=8), and alopecia totalis/universalis scalp (n=8). RNA was extracted with the PAXgene miRNA kit for fixed scalp, the miRNeasy kit for PBMCs, and the RNeasy kit for mouse skin. Human TCRbeta sequencing covered scalp tissue and sorted CD4+ and CD8+ peripheral blood T cells from patchy and totalis/universalis alopecia areata patients and healthy controls. Amplification of TCRbeta CDR3 regions was done by immunoSEQ multiplex PCR using 35 Vbeta forward primers and 13 Jbeta reverse primers.

The library was made by the immunoSEQ multiplex PCR assay. RNA was extracted from all samples and reverse transcribed into cDNA as template for TCR sequencing. First-strand cDNA was synthesized using SuperScript III with a 2:1 mix of oligo-dT and random hexamers. A synthetic immune receptor repertoire was used to assess amplification bias, and residual bias was removed computationally. In the source study's methods: Raw reads were preprocessed for error removal, and CDR3 was defined according to IMGT conventions as running from the conserved cysteine to phenylalanine. Clonality was computed by normalizing Shannon entropy by log2 of the number of productive unique TCRs and subtracting the result from 1. Scalp TCRbeta sequences were cross-referenced with sorted blood CD4 and CD8 repertoires so that the CD4 or CD8 identity of scalp clones could be inferred. Held by TCRdb, this immuneACCESS table contains in-frame sequences only and omits some clones. Under half of the omission traces to an unresolved V gene where checked; the cause of the rest is unknown. Clone size and V and J calls were adopted from that table, with D and trimming inferred from the DNA. Here the sample has 100,000 to 150,000 clones; 40% to 55% occur a single time. The leading ten clones occupy about 10% of the sample.

With regard to this clone: Its antigen remains undetermined. Base qualities are not at hand, and no much larger clone is one base apart. Other DNA sequences in this specimen translate into the identical CDR3.

Overall results and qualifications from the work: Unlike mouse skin, where gammadelta T cells dominate, normal human skin contains resident alphabeta T cells that get sequenced too, which complicates analysis of the scalp TCR repertoire. Lesional scalp, especially in alopecia totalis/universalis, showed higher clonality and more expanded CD8+ clones than normal scalp, suggesting antigenic drive. Compared with mice, TCR sequences shared between patients were less clear, possibly partly because of HLA diversity across the patient population.

Peripheral blood and lesional scalp punch biopsies were obtained from patients with alopecia areata. After PBMCs were isolated by density centrifugation and stained for CD3, CD4 and CD8, a FACSAria was used to sort CD4+ and CD8+ T cells. Alopecia areata patients who were not treated were recruited through a multicenter biomarker study. In 5 or 6 patients from the biomarker study, blood CD8+ T cells were sorted further into NKG2D-low and NKG2D-high fractions. Sequenced input: NKG2D-low CD8+ T cells sorted from blood. The meaning of the sample's cell subset or site label: sorted CD8+ NKG2D-low blood T cells. The sequence came from a human donor with alopecia areata.

This receptor carries the CDR3 CSVVAGAQETQYF. DNA sequence: TGCAGCGTGGTTGCGGGGGCCCAAGAGACCCAGTACTTC. The chain joins TRBV29-1 to TRBJ2-5; the D gene is perhaps TRBD2, on 7 matching bases. From its cysteine to its phenylalanine, the CDR3 spans 13 amino acids. The CDR3 DNA has 39 bases and is translated from base 1. The V end loses 6 bases and the J end loses 1 base, and a stretch of 12 bases separates them. For CDR1 and CDR2, the germline V gene lists SQVTM and ANQGSEA. The full variable domain, completed from the reference TRBV29-1 and TRBJ2-5 proteins outside the CDR3, reads SAVISQKPSRDICQRGTSLTIQCQVDSQVTMMFWYRQQPGQSLTLIATANQGSEATYESGFVIDKFPISRPNLTFSTLTVSNMSPEDSSIYLCSVVAGAQETQYFGPGTRLLVL.